This T cell receptor beta chain was identified in a study of human T cells and chemical hapten exposure (dated by TCRdb to the early 2020s). General notes on the study: Libraries were pooled for sequencing, and per-sample TCR yields varied mainly because of small differences in library volumes within the pool. Peripheral blood TCR repertoire changes were tracked in vivo in alopecia patients during primary and secondary sensitization to the hapten diphenylcyclopropenone (DPC).

Total RNA was isolated from unfractionated whole blood collected in Tempus Blood RNA tubes. As TCR sequencing controls, five or six healthy volunteers were used, with blood taken at day 0, 2 weeks and 6 weeks. A remark on this clonotype: The antigen it binds to is not known. The input lacks base qualities; no much larger clone sits a single base away.

Library preparation attached unique molecular identifiers to individual cDNA molecules for quantitative, reproducible TCR counting. From each blood RNA sample, both TCR alpha and TCR beta chains were sequenced. Turning to the authors' computational methods: A median of approximately 96,000 TCRs per sample was observed, with a range of roughly 23,224 to 700,000. V, J and CDR3 annotation of the TCR reads was performed with the Decombinator software suite. To make PS versus PT1 abundance plots, every sample was subsampled to the same number of TCRs (28,000). TCRs were defined as expanded if absent before sensitization and observed at least eight times at the 2-week time point. The public reads were reprocessed in TCRdb via fastp at Q25 and MiXCR, keeping in-frame beta chains. When rows share a CDR3 protein, they turn into one entry using the most common DNA and genes. TCRdb, not the original authors, processed these V and J calls. The table for this sample lists around 120,000 distinct CDR3 sequences; around 9% of them were counted only once. About 1.4% of the sample is taken by the ten largest.

Beyond this particular receptor, the publication reports: No change with DPC sensitization was found in the number of TCRs above 1 in 1000 frequency, and no evidence of global repertoire structure alterations was found. Repeated subsampling changed both the strength of the expansion versus patch-test correlation and the threshold at which that correlation became significant.

The germline V gene gives CDR1 as SGHTA and CDR2 as FQGNSA. V and J lose 2 bases and 5 bases, and a span of 11 bases separates them. CDR3 length: 14 amino acids, cysteine to phenylalanine. The only DNA kept is the CDR3, 42 bases in frame from the first base. The clonotype originates from a human donor in good health. Some clones in this sample may be carry-over from other donors' samples. Donor details come from another sample of the same person, matched by shared clones. The chain is assembled from TRBV7-2 and TRBJ2-3; TRBD1 is a possible D gene, resting on 6 matching bases. Sequenced sample: whole blood. The CDR3 is CASSLQGQGDTQYF. The nucleotides read TGTGCCAGCAGCTTACAGGGGCAGGGAGATACGCAGTATTTT.